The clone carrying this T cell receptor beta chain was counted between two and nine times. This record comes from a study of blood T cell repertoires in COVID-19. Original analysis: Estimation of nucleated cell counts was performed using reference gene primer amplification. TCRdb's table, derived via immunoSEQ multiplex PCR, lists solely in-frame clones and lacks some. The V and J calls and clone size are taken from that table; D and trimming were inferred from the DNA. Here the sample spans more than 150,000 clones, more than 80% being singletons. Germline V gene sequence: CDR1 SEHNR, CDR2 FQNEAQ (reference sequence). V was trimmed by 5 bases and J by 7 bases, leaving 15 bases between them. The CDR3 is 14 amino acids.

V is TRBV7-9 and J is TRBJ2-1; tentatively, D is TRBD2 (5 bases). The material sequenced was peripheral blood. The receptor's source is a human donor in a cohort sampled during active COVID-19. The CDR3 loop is CASSLQGLWNEQFF. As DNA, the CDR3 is TGTGCCAGCAGCCTCCAAGGACTTTGGAATGAGCAGTTCTTC.